These 21 T cell receptor beta chains share one sample of origin, sequenced in a study of OX40 agonist ivuxolimab in advanced cancers. The protocol was immunoSEQ multiplex PCR, while the TCRdb copy is restricted to in-frame clones and leaves out a portion. The data contain around 20,000 clones, around 78% of them singletons. The specimen was CD4+ or CD8+ T cells sorted from blood, collected in a trial of the OX40 agonist ivuxolimab. These receptors were taken from an adult with an advanced solid tumor such as melanoma, head and neck, liver or kidney cancer.

CDR3 protein: CASSQDGGGTGELFF. CDR3 sequence (DNA): TGTGCCAGCAGCCAAGACGGGGGGGGCACCGGGGAGCTGTTTTTT. The V gene is TRBV4-2, the J gene TRBJ2-2; 8 bases line up with TRBD2. The junction had 1 base not matched to a gene; V was cut back by 0 bases and J by 4 bases. CDR1 is LGHNA, CDR2 YNFKEQ, per germline. This CDR3 contains 15 residues.

The genes are TRBV7-6 and TRBJ2-1, with 8 bases lining up with TRBD1. Germline V gives CDR1 SGHVS, CDR2 FNYEAQ. The CDR3 runs to 17 residues. The junction had 12 bases not matched to a gene; V was cut back by 2 bases and J by 6 bases. CDR3: CASSLYWQGAGSNEQFF. The CDR3 DNA reads TGTGCCAGCAGCTTATATTGGCAGGGGGCGGGGAGCAATGAGCAGTTCTTC.

The sample holds a few counts of this clone. The gene calls are TRBV19 and TRBJ1-5; TRBD1 aligns across 10 bases. V lost 6 bases, J lost 2 bases, and 7 bases stayed unmatched. The germline V gene encodes CDR1 LNHDA and CDR2 SQIVND (reference sequence). The CDR3 is 16 residues long. CDR3 coding DNA: TGTGCCAGTAGGGCCAGGGGGACAGGGGGCAATCAGCCCCAGCATTTT. Translation gives CASRARGTGGNQPQHF.

The CDR3 DNA reads TGTGCCAGCTGCCGGGGAGGGGGAGACACAGATACGCAGTATTTT. It is translated as CASCRGGGDTDTQYF. The chain couples TRBV7-3 to TRBJ2-3; maybe TRBD2 (7 bases). This CDR3 has 15 residues. V lost 8 bases and J lost 2, with 17 bases in between. Germline lookup yields CDR1 SGHTA and CDR2 FQGTGA.

The chain uses TRBV5-1 and TRBJ2-7, with 7 bases aligning to TRBD2. CDR3 length: 16 amino acids. The V segment lost 0 bases and the J segment 3 bases; nucleotides outside the gene matches: 9. CDR1 is SGHRS and CDR2 is YFSETQ in the germline V gene. Here the CDR3 DNA reads TGCGCCAGCAGCTTGGCCTTAAGAACGGGGGGCTACGAGCAGTACTTC. Amino acid sequence: CASSLALRTGGYEQYF.

The gene calls are TRBV6-6 and TRBJ1-3; perhaps TRBD1 as D (5 bases). The CDR3 is 15 amino acids. Deletions cut 6 bases from V and 0 bases from J, with 12 bases between. Germline values: CDR1 MNHNY, CDR2 SVGAGI (reference sequence). CDR3 protein: CASSPGASSGNTIYF. The CDR3 DNA reads as TGTGCCAGCAGCCCCGGGGCGAGCTCTGGAAACACCATATATTTT.

The genes are TRBV5-1 and TRBJ2-5; no firm D call. The DNA matches TRBJ2-7 better at its end, which makes the J call doubtful. CDR1 and CDR2 (germline): SGHRS, YFSETQ. The CDR3 has 14 residues. The CDR3 loop is CASSFRVKAVEQYF. The CDR3 bases are TGCGCCAGCAGCTTCCGGGTCAAGGCGGTCGAGCAGTACTTC.

The CDR3 nucleotides read TGTGCCAGCAGGTCGGGACTGCTCTACGAGCAGTACTTC. This gives the protein CASRSGLLYEQYF. The chain couples TRBV11-2 to TRBJ2-7, with a tentative D call TRBD2 (6 bases). Trimming took 6 bases from V and 3 from J, leaving 12 bases between them. Germline-derived CDR1 and CDR2 are SGHAT and FQNNGV. CDR3 length equals 13 residues.

The chain couples TRBV7-6 to TRBJ2-7; 7 bases are shared with TRBD2. Germline CDR1 reads SGHVS; CDR2 reads FNYEAQ. CDR3 length: 14 residues. The V and J ends lost 2 bases and 3 bases, in that order; junction bases with no gene match: 4. The CDR3 nucleotides are TGTGCCAGCAGCTTAAATCCGGGAGGCTACGAGCAGTACTTC. It specifies CASSLNPGGYEQYF. Based on the CDR3 plus reference TRBV7-6 and TRBJ2-7, the full variable domain is GAGVSQSPRYKVTKRGQDVALRCDPISGHVSLYWYRQALGQGPEFLTYFNYEAQQDKSGLPNDRFSAERPEGSISTLTIQRTEQRDSAMYRCASSLNPGGYEQYFGPGTRLTVT.

This sequence joins TRBV11-2 and TRBJ1-1; possible D gene TRBD1, 5 bases. The V gene lost 1 base and the J gene lost 7 bases, with 13 bases spanning the gap. Germline V gene lookup returns CDR1 SGHAT and CDR2 FQNNGV. CDR3 length: 14 amino acids. The CDR3 nucleotides read TGTGCCAGCAGCTTAGCGGGGGGTCGTGGTGAAGCTTTCTTT. Encoded protein: CASSLAGGRGEAFF.

For the CDR3, the DNA is TGTGCCAGCAGCAAGGGACTAGCGGGGGCGGTTAAGTACTTC. Amino acid sequence: CASSKGLAGAVKYF. The chain links TRBV28 to TRBJ2-7, with TRBD2 identical over 14 bases. The germline V gene encodes CDR1 MDHEN and CDR2 SYDVKM. V shed 6 bases, J shed 11 bases, and the junction held 9 bases outside the gene matches. The CDR3 is 14 amino acids.

The rearrangement uses TRBV19 and TRBJ2-3; D gene uncertain. The CDR3 loop spans 15 amino acids. V dropped 1 base and J dropped 1 base, with 9 bases sitting between them. Germline CDR1 LNHDA, CDR2 SQIVND (reference sequence). CDR3 residues: CASSIGTIGTDTQYF. CDR3 DNA: TGTGCCAGTAGTATAGGGACGATTGGCACAGATACGCAGTATTTT.

The chain has TRBV15 and TRBJ2-5; possibly TRBD2 for D (6 bases). The CDR3 is 14 residues long. CDR1 and CDR2 (germline): LNHNV, YYDKDF (reference sequence). V was pared by 2 bases and J by 2 bases, with 9 bases between. The CDR3 here is CATSRLSGQETQYF. CDR3 sequence (DNA): TGTGCCACCAGCAGATTAAGCGGGCAAGAGACCCAGTACTTC.

The rearrangement uses TRBV29-1 and TRBJ1-1; no clear D gene. V lost 1 base to trimming and J lost 7 bases, with 10 bases between them. Germline CDR1 SQVTM, CDR2 ANQGSEA. The CDR3 contains 12 residues. The CDR3 sequence is CSVEGESYEAFF. The CDR3 region has the DNA TGCAGCGTTGAAGGGGAATCTTATGAAGCTTTCTTT.

The V call is TRBV4-3, the J call TRBJ1-4; no firm D call. The length of the CDR3 is 16 residues. V lost 1 base and J lost 0, with 9 bases in between. CDR1 and CDR2 (germline): LGHNA, YSLEER. The CDR3 loop is CASSQGQFTTNEKLFF. As DNA, the CDR3 is TGCGCCAGCAGCCAAGGGCAGTTTACAACTAATGAAAAACTGTTTTTT.

This clone was counted between two and nine times. The chain couples TRBV7-9 to TRBJ2-3; tentative D call: TRBD1 (5 bases). This CDR3 is built from 15 residues. Between the trimmed V and J ends, which lost 5 bases and 0 bases, there was a span of 12 bases. Germline CDR1 SEHNR, CDR2 FQNEAQ (reference sequence). DNA for the CDR3: TGTGCCAGCAGCACGACAGCATTTAGCACAGATACGCAGTATTTT. Its protein is CASSTTAFSTDTQYF.

The chain joins TRBV15 to TRBJ2-7; TRBD2 matches at 8 bases. CDR1 is LNHNV and CDR2 is YYDKDF in the germline V gene (reference sequence). The CDR3 sequence is 14 residues long. V was pared by 3 bases and J by 6 bases, with 7 bases of the junction left unmatched. The CDR3 loop reads CATSRGIAGLEQYF. CDR3 nucleotides: TGTGCCACCAGCAGGGGGATAGCGGGGCTCGAGCAGTACTTC.

This clone appeared once. The V call is TRBV7-2, the J call TRBJ1-5; D might be TRBD1 (5 bases). The germline gives CDR1 SGHTA, CDR2 FQGNSA. Between the trimmed V and J ends, which lost 3 bases and 4 bases, there was a span of 13 bases. This CDR3 has 15 amino acids. This chain's CDR3 is CASSLGTSTNQPQHF. In nucleotides, the CDR3 is TGTGCCAGCAGCTTGGGGACGAGTACTAATCAGCCCCAGCATTTT.

Comment on this clone: Relative to the germline gene, one junction end is altered; a read error may explain this. The chain recombines TRBV19 with TRBJ2-5; tentatively, D is TRBD1 (8 bases). Looked up from germline, CDR1 is LNHDA and CDR2 is SQIVND (reference sequence). The CDR3 runs 15 residues. Here the CDR3 reads CTSKGRGRGQETQYF. For the CDR3, the DNA is TGTACCAGTAAGGGCAGGGGGCGGGGGCAAGAGACCCAGTACTTC.

The V call is TRBV7-2, the J call TRBJ2-7; no clear D gene. Germline CDR1 reads SGHTA; CDR2 reads FQGNSA. The CDR3 length is 11 residues. The V end was cut by 4 bases, the J end by 7 bases, with 8 bases between. In nucleotides, the CDR3 is TGTGCCAGCAGCTCTTGGGCTGAGCAGTACTTC. The encoded protein is CASSSWAEQYF.

The genes are TRBV5-5 and TRBJ1-1; D is perhaps TRBD1 (5 bases). Germline lookup yields CDR1 SGHKS and CDR2 YYEKEE (reference sequence). V was shortened by 1 base and J by 5 bases, with 21 bases between the two germline ends. The CDR3 runs to 17 residues. This CDR3 is CASSLITAGRFRTEAFF. CDR3 in DNA: TGTGCCAGCAGCTTGATAACGGCAGGGCGTTTTAGAACTGAAGCTTTCTTT.